The 5 T cell receptor beta chains below were found in one sample sequenced in a study of blood T cell repertoires in COVID-19. The repertoire was sequenced with immunoSEQ multiplex PCR; TCRdb's copy has only in-frame clones and lacks some. The data hold about 270,000 clones, with around nine tenths observed a single time. Sequencing was done on a sample of peripheral blood. The receptor source for this set is a man aged 40-49 years with active or convalescent COVID-19.

The J gene is TRBJ1-1, the V gene TRBV30, with D perhaps matching TRBD1 (5 bases). The V gene's germline CDR1 is GTSNPN and CDR2 SVGIG (reference sequence). The CDR3 has 15 residues. Trimming removed 0 bases from V and 4 bases from J, with 15 bases in between. In DNA, the CDR3 is TGTGCCTGGAGTGTACGCACCCGGGGGACCACTGAAGCTTTCTTT. Translation gives CAWSVRTRGTTEAFF. Using reference TRBV30 and TRBJ1-1 for the parts outside the CDR3, the full variable domain is SQTIHQWPATLVQPVGSPLSLECTVEGTSNPNLYWYRQAAGRGLQLLFYSVGIGQISSEVPQNLSASRPQDRQFILSSKKLLLSDSGFYLCAWSVRTRGTTEAFFGQGTRLTVV.

The V gene is TRBV5-4, the J gene TRBJ1-6, with D possibly being TRBD1 (6 bases). Trimming stripped 6 bases from V and 7 bases from J, with 17 bases between. The V gene's germline CDR1 is SGHNT and CDR2 YYREEE (reference sequence). The CDR3 spans 15 residues. The DNA for the CDR3 is TGTGCCAGCACCCCGGAGGGGGGGAGCAATTCACCCCTCCACTTT. Protein: CASTPEGGSNSPLHF.

This chain uses TRBV12-3 or TRBV12-4 with TRBJ1-5; TRBD1 agrees at 7 bases. The junction had 5 bases not matched to a gene; V was cut back by 5 bases and J by 7 bases. The CDR3 runs to 13 residues. The CDR3 DNA is TGTGCCAGCAGTACAGGGGCTAGACAGCCCCAGCATTTT. Encoded protein: CASSTGARQPQHF.

V gene TRBV19 combines with J gene TRBJ1-2; 7 nucleotides match TRBD1. V lost 3 bases and J lost 5; bases outside the gene matches: 3. The CDR3 totals 13 residues. Germline lookup yields CDR1 LNHDA and CDR2 SQIVND (reference sequence). CDR3 loop: CASSILQGYGYTF. The DNA of the CDR3 is TGTGCCAGTAGTATTTTACAGGGGTATGGCTACACCTTC. Full variable domain (remainder filled in from reference TRBV19 and TRBJ1-2): DGGITQSPKYLFRKEGQNVTLSCEQNLNHDAMYWYRQDPGQGLRLIYYSQIVNDFQKGDIAEGYSVSREKKESFPLTVTSAQKNPTAFYLCASSILQGYGYTFGSGTRLTVV.

J is TRBJ1-2 and V is TRBV2; D remains unclear. Trimming left V 0 bases short and J 6 bases short, with 11 bases between. This CDR3 spans 14 amino acids. CDR1 and CDR2 from the germline V gene are SNHLY and FYNNEI. The chain's CDR3 is CASSEARGSHGYTF. DNA for the CDR3: TGTGCCAGCAGTGAAGCGCGGGGTTCTCATGGCTACACCTTC.